A selection of T cell receptor beta chains follows, all from one sample in a study of cytomegalovirus exposure and HLA in healthy donors. Clones were read by immunoSEQ multiplex PCR, and TCRdb kept only the in-frame ones, dropping some. Among some 85,000 clones listed, about three quarters were seen once. Material for sequencing was PBMCs. All receptors derive from a woman aged 40 to 50 in good health and CMV-seropositive. CDR3s include the opening cysteine and the closing phenylalanine or tryptophan. A D gene is named only where the DNA matches it firmly. Size values are once, few and many counts, or a class for expanded clones, and some rows have none.

clone size	J gene	V gene	D gene	CDR3 protein	CDR3 DNA
-	TRBJ1-2	TRBV5-4	-	CASSLVDRLDGYTF	TGTGCCAGCAGCTTGGTCGACAGGTTAGATGGCTACACCTTC
-	TRBJ2-7	TRBV5-4	-	CASSLASSYEQYF	TGTGCCAGCAGCTTGGCCTCTTCCTACGAGCAGTACTTC
-	TRBJ1-6	TRBV13	-	CASSPNDGGNSPLHF	TGTGCCAGCAGCCCAAATGATGGAGGAAATTCACCCCTCCACTTT
few	TRBJ1-4	TRBV28	-	CASYGTTNEKLFF	TGTGCCAGCTACGGGACAACTAATGAAAAACTGTTTTTT
-	TRBJ1-5	TRBV7-8	TRBD1	CASSRQGQGNQPQHF	TGTGCCAGCAGCCGCCAGGGACAGGGAAATCAGCCCCAGCATTTT
few	TRBJ2-3	TRBV6-5	-	CASKTSGAATQYF	TGTGCCAGCAAAACTAGTGGTGCGGCTACGCAGTATTTT
-	TRBJ1-1	TRBV5-4	TRBD1	CASSLGGQGDLKGTEAFF	TGTGCCAGCAGCTTGGGCGGACAGGGGGATTTGAAGGGGACTGAAGCTTTCTTT
-	TRBJ1-1	TRBV6-1	TRBD1	CASTTSGTGEAFF	TGTGCCAGCACCACCTCCGGGACAGGGGAAGCTTTCTTT
few	TRBJ2-7	TRBV4-3	-	CASSQGGLGSYEQYF	TGCGCCAGCAGCCAAGGGGGGCTGGGGAGCTACGAGCAGTACTTC
-	TRBJ2-5	TRBV7-6	TRBD2	CASSLGLAGVETQYF	TGTGCCAGCAGCTTAGGTCTAGCGGGAGTAGAGACCCAGTACTTC
-	TRBJ2-3	TRBV28	-	CASRVARGTDTQYF	TGTGCCAGCAGGGTGGCCAGGGGCACAGATACGCAGTATTTT
-	TRBJ2-1	TRBV7-2	-	CASSLALNYNEQFF	TGTGCCAGCAGCTTAGCGCTAAACTACAATGAGCAGTTCTTC
-	TRBJ2-6	TRBV6-4	TRBD2	CASSDSIGGEVLSGANVLTF	TGTGCCAGCAGTGACTCGATTGGGGGGGAGGTACTTTCTGGGGCCAACGTCCTGACTTTC
few	TRBJ1-5	TRBV7-6	TRBD1	CASSSDRVWNQPQHF	TGTGCCAGCAGCTCGGACAGGGTTTGGAATCAGCCCCAGCATTTT
-	TRBJ2-7	TRBV19	-	CASTLKPGINEQYF	TGTGCCAGTACGTTAAAACCAGGAATTAACGAGCAGTACTTC
-	TRBJ1-6	TRBV28	-	CASSSAGGAMGSPLHF	TGTGCCAGCAGTTCCGCGGGAGGGGCTATGGGCTCACCCCTCCACTTT
once	TRBJ2-1	TRBV21-1	-	CASSKQGYNEQFF	TGTGCCAGCAGCAAGCAGGGTTACAATGAGCAGTTCTTC
once	TRBJ2-4	TRBV28	-	CASSSQQGLALNIQYF	TGTGCCAGCAGTTCCCAACAGGGTTTGGCCTTGAACATTCAGTACTTC
-	TRBJ2-7	TRBV7-9	-	CASSLETGHEQYF	TGTGCCAGCAGCTTAGAGACAGGACACGAGCAGTACTTC
-	TRBJ1-1	TRBV14	-	CASSPGSEAFF	TGTGCCAGCAGCCCCGGGAGTGAAGCTTTCTTT
-	TRBJ2-7	TRBV9	TRBD2	CASSEAGVEYEQYF	TGTGCCAGCAGCGAGGCGGGAGTAGAATACGAGCAGTACTTC
-	TRBJ1-1	TRBV2	-	CASSEMGTQLNTEAFF	TGTGCCAGCAGTGAAATGGGGACTCAATTAAACACTGAAGCTTTCTTT
-	TRBJ2-1	TRBV2	-	CASGGDRNEQFF	TGTGCCAGCGGGGGAGACAGGAATGAGCAGTTCTTC
-	TRBJ2-1	TRBV5-4	TRBD2	CASSSGLARNEQFF	TGTGCCAGCAGCTCCGGACTAGCGAGGAATGAGCAGTTCTTC
few	TRBJ2-3	TRBV6-4	-	CASSDSTGATDTQYF	TGTGCCAGCAGTGACTCCACAGGCGCGACAGATACGCAGTATTTT
once	TRBJ1-3	TRBV7-2	-	CASSLGQRNTIYF	TGTGCCAGCAGCTTAGGGCAGAGAAACACCATATATTTT
-	TRBJ2-3	TRBV5-1	TRBD2	CASKSYSGSLTDTQYF	TGCGCCAGCAAAAGCTATAGCGGGAGCCTGACAGATACGCAGTATTTT
-	TRBJ2-7	TRBV30	-	CAWSSVTRRHAGEQYF	TGTGCCTGGAGTAGTGTAACCCGGAGGCACGCCGGTGAGCAGTACTTC
once	TRBJ2-7	TRBV13	TRBD1	CASSYSSGTGTYEQYF	TGTGCCAGCAGCTATTCATCCGGGACAGGGACCTACGAGCAGTACTTC
-	TRBJ2-5	TRBV6-4	TRBD1	CASSPPGTGGRETQYF	TGTGCCAGCAGTCCGCCCGGGACAGGGGGCCGAGAGACCCAGTACTTC
once	TRBJ2-1	TRBV5-1	TRBD2	CASSAGTSGQTYNEQFF	TGCGCCAGCAGCGCCGGGACTAGCGGGCAGACCTACAATGAGCAGTTCTTC
few	TRBJ2-3	TRBV6-1	-	CASSTHLEDTQYF	TGTGCCAGCAGTACCCACCTGGAGGATACGCAGTATTTT
once	TRBJ2-2	TRBV19	TRBD2	CASSIRPGGSGGELFF	TGTGCCAGTAGTATAAGGCCGGGGGGTTCCGGCGGGGAGCTGTTTTTT
-	TRBJ2-2	TRBV13	TRBD2	CASSFRGRSNTGELFF	TGTGCCAGCAGCTTCCGCGGGAGGTCGAACACCGGGGAGCTGTTTTTT
-	TRBJ1-5	TRBV7-2	TRBD1	CASSRGQGINQPQHF	TGTGCCAGCAGCCGGGGACAGGGAATCAATCAGCCCCAGCATTTT
-	TRBJ2-4	TRBV7-9	-	CSSSSRLFIAKNIQYF	TGTTCCAGCAGCTCCCGCCTATTCATAGCCAAAAACATTCAGTACTTC
-	TRBJ2-5	TRBV7-9	TRBD1	CASSTGTGGYKETQYF	TGTGCCAGCAGCACCGGGACAGGGGGGTACAAAGAGACCCAGTACTTC
-	TRBJ2-3	TRBV5-8	-	CASSLDWWQGGSTDTQYF	TGTGCCAGCAGCTTGGACTGGTGGCAGGGCGGAAGCACAGATACGCAGTATTTT
-	TRBJ1-4	TRBV27	-	CASRPRSGTPANRNEKLFF	TGTGCCAGCAGACCCAGATCAGGGACACCCGCTAATAGGAATGAAAAACTGTTTTTT
-	TRBJ2-3	TRBV5-4	-	CASSLVGGFTDTQYF	TGTGCCAGCAGCTTGGTAGGCGGGTTCACAGATACGCAGTATTTT